The 18 T cell receptor beta chains in this list originate from one sample, sequenced in a study of blood T cell repertoires in COVID-19. Repertoires were generated with immunoSEQ multiplex PCR, while TCRdb's copy carries only in-frame clones and drops some. Of around 300,000 clones in the sample, 70% to 90% were seen once. Sequenced sample: peripheral blood. Source of these receptors: a woman under 40 with COVID-19, enrolled during active disease.

The J gene is TRBJ2-1, the V gene TRBV7-2, with 8 nucleotides matching TRBD2. The germline V gene encodes CDR1 SGHTA and CDR2 FQGNSA. V was clipped by 10 bases and J by 6 bases; unmatched bases: 5. This CDR3 has 12 amino acids. CDR3 DNA: TGTGCCACCCGGGGGGGGCTCAATGAGCAGTTCTTC. As protein: CATRGGLNEQFF.

The rearrangement joins TRBV28 to TRBJ1-4; 9 bases are shared with TRBD1. V shed 5 bases, J shed 6 bases, and the junction held 4 bases outside the gene matches. Per the germline V gene, CDR1 is MDHEN and CDR2 is SYDVKM. This CDR3 is 14 amino acids long. The CDR3 bases are TGTGCCAGCAGTACGGACAGGGGATATGAAAAACTGTTTTTT. Translation gives CASSTDRGYEKLFF.

The chain combines TRBV2 with TRBJ1-1, with D possibly being TRBD1 (5 bases). V was clipped by 4 bases and J by 0 bases, with 6 bases between them. CDR3 length equals 13 residues. Germline CDR1 and CDR2: SNHLY and FYNNEI. CDR3 in DNA: TGTGCCAGCAGTGCGGGGGTGAACACTGAAGCTTTCTTT. Translation gives CASSAGVNTEAFF.

The gene calls are TRBV6-5 and TRBJ1-5; no clear D gene. The CDR3 has 14 amino acids. The ends were cut back, 3 bases at V and 2 bases at J, with 8 bases in the middle. Per the germline V gene, CDR1 is MNHEY and CDR2 is SVGAGI. The CDR3 DNA follows: TGTGCCAGCAGTTATCCAGGTGGCAATCAGCCCCAGCATTTT. Amino acid sequence: CASSYPGGNQPQHF.

V gene TRBV10-1 combines with J gene TRBJ2-1; the match to TRBD2 covers 16 bases. V lost 4 bases and J lost 16; bases outside the gene matches: 7. The germline V gene encodes CDR1 WNHNN and CDR2 SYGVQD (reference sequence). The CDR3 consists of 14 residues. The CDR3 loop is CASSGPGLAGGLFF. The CDR3 DNA reads as TGCGCCAGCAGTGGGCCGGGACTAGCGGGGGGGCTTTTCTTC.

The chain is built from TRBV7-9 and TRBJ2-5; 10 positions match TRBD2. CDR1 and CDR2 from the germline V gene are SEHNR and FQNEAQ (reference sequence). V dropped 5 bases and J dropped 1; count of bases not matched to a gene: 7. The length of the CDR3 is 16 residues. This CDR3 reads CASSRASGGAQETQYF. The CDR3 DNA reads as TGTGCCAGCAGCCGTGCGAGCGGGGGGGCCCAAGAGACCCAGTACTTC.

The chain links TRBV2 to TRBJ1-6, with 8 bases lining up with TRBD1. The CDR3 loop spans 16 amino acids. CDR1 is SNHLY, CDR2 FYNNEI, per germline. J gave up 8 bases and V 6 bases, and 12 bases lay outside the gene matches. The CDR3 sequence is CASSKGWGTGHSPLHF. CDR3 in DNA: TGTGCCAGCAGCAAAGGATGGGGGACAGGACATTCACCCCTCCACTTT.

The chain couples TRBV6-1 to TRBJ2-7; a possible D gene is TRBD1 (5 bases). Trimming pared 7 bases from V and 4 bases from J, leaving 14 bases between. The CDR3 spans 13 residues. Per the germline V gene, CDR1 is MNHNS and CDR2 is SASEGT. CDR3 protein: CASTRGHSYEQYV. The CDR3 DNA is TGTGCCAGCACCCGAGGACACTCATACGAGCAGTACGTC.

This clone was recorded a few times. The V and J genes are TRBV18 and TRBJ1-2; no firm D call. Germline loops: CDR1 KGHSH, CDR2 LQKENI. Trimming left V 3 bases short and J 1 base short, with 6 bases between. There are 13 residues in the CDR3. CDR3 residues: CASSPDFNYGYTF. The CDR3 DNA is TGTGCCAGCTCACCGGACTTTAACTATGGCTACACCTTC.

The V and J genes are TRBV2 and TRBJ2-5, with 11 bases lining up with TRBD1. The CDR3 sequence is 14 residues long. Germline V gene data show CDR1 as SNHLY and CDR2 as FYNNEI. V dropped 6 bases and J dropped 5; count of bases not matched to a gene: 5. The CDR3 region has the DNA TGTGCCAGCAGGAGGACAGGGGGCGGTGAGACCCAGTACTTC. This encodes CASRRTGGGETQYF.

This clone has just one count. This rearrangement joins TRBV7-7 to TRBJ2-2, with TRBD1 matching 12 bases. V lost 5 bases to trimming and J lost 6 bases; unmatched junction nucleotides: 4. The V gene's germline CDR1 is SSHAT and CDR2 FNYEAQ (reference sequence). The CDR3 extends over 15 amino acids. This chain's CDR3 is CASSPGTGGAGELFF. The CDR3 DNA follows: TGTGCCAGCAGCCCCGGGACAGGGGGCGCCGGGGAGCTGTTTTTT.

V and J are TRBV3-1 (or the pseudogene TRBV3-2) and TRBJ1-1; tentative D call: TRBD1 (5 bases). The CDR3 totals 15 residues. Germline CDR1 LGHDT, CDR2 YNNKEL (reference sequence). V lost 4 bases to trimming and J lost 5 bases, with 17 bases between them. CDR3 region: CASSPQARGWTEAFF. For the CDR3, the DNA is TGTGCCAGCAGCCCCCAAGCCCGGGGGTGGACTGAAGCTTTCTTT.

The chain has TRBV14 and TRBJ2-7; TRBD1 is a possible D gene (5 bases). Germline V gives CDR1 SGHDN, CDR2 FVKESK. The CDR3 runs 14 residues. The V end was cut by 4 bases, the J end by 0 bases, with 10 bases between. The CDR3 DNA reads as TGTGCCAGCAGCCTAGCCAGGGACTCCTACGAGCAGTACGTC. Translated, it gives CASSLARDSYEQYV.

This chain connects TRBV19 to TRBJ1-5; TRBD1 agrees at 7 bases. Germline CDR1 and CDR2: LNHDA and SQIVND (reference sequence). This CDR3 has 17 amino acids. V trimming: 5 bases; J trimming: 0 bases; junction bases outside the gene matches: 10. CDR3 in DNA: TGTGCCAGTAGTGGGGCAGGGGGAACTTATAGCAATCAGCCCCAGCATTTT. It encodes CASSGAGGTYSNQPQHF. Drawing the rest from reference TRBV19 and TRBJ1-5, the complete variable domain is DGGITQSPKYLFRKEGQNVTLSCEQNLNHDAMYWYRQDPGQGLRLIYYSQIVNDFQKGDIAEGYSVSREKKESFPLTVTSAQKNPTAFYLCASSGAGGTYSNQPQHFGDGTRLSIL.

The chain recombines TRBV2 with TRBJ1-4; weak D call: TRBD1 (5 bases). V was shortened by 4 bases and J by 8 bases, with 11 bases between the two germline ends. The CDR3 covers 13 residues. Germline CDR1 is SNHLY and CDR2 is FYNNEI. The CDR3 sequence is CASSAWGVEKLFF. CDR3 bases: TGTGCCAGCAGTGCGTGGGGGGTCGAAAAACTGTTTTTT.

J is TRBJ1-2 and V is TRBV19; the D gene is possibly TRBD1 (5 bases). Trimming stripped 5 bases from V and 5 bases from J, with 18 bases between. There are 15 residues in the CDR3. CDR1 and CDR2 from the germline V gene are LNHDA and SQIVND (reference sequence). The CDR3 bases are TGTGCCAGTAGTGGATCAAAACAGGCGTATTATGGCTACACCTTC. As protein: CASSGSKQAYYGYTF.

The V gene is TRBV16, the J gene TRBJ2-7, with D tentatively TRBD2 (6 bases). Trimming pared 2 bases from V and 2 bases from J, leaving 16 bases between. CDR3 size: 16 residues. CDR1 is KGHSY, CDR2 FQNENV, per germline. CDR3 loop: CASSQGGGRAPYEQYV. CDR3 coding DNA: TGTGCCAGCAGCCAAGGTGGAGGGCGGGCACCCTACGAGCAGTACGTC.

This clone was found a few times. This sequence joins TRBV29-1 and TRBJ1-2; 8 nucleotides agree with TRBD1. Germline CDR1 SQVTM, CDR2 ANQGSEA. The CDR3 length is 11 residues. The V gene end was trimmed by 6 bases and the J gene end by 6 bases; junction bases not matched to a gene: 3. The CDR3 loop is CSVGTGHGYTF. In DNA form, the CDR3 reads TGCAGCGTAGGGACAGGCCATGGCTACACCTTC.